This TCR beta chain is drawn from a study of spatial heterogeneity in lung cancer. Overall study context: The donors comprised some 78 untreated early-stage non-small cell lung cancer patients. Sequencing of follow-up PBMC samples took place when they were available, at a median of approximately 26 months after resection.

Each CDR3 protein is one row after TCRdb ran MiXCR on the 5' RACE reads. The sample consists of around 98,000 distinct CDR3 sequences, just under 20% of them appearing once. CDR1 is SGHTA and CDR2 is FQGNSA in the germline V gene. V was pared by 0 bases and J by 2 bases, with 5 bases between. The CDR3 runs to 14 residues. Specified time point: blood at routine non-recurrence follow-up after resection. In each case, whole RNA from tumor, nontumor lung or frozen PBMC was sequenced unsorted. The source of this sequence is a male donor with early-stage non-small cell lung cancer. The rearrangement joins TRBV7-2 to TRBJ1-3; a possible D gene is TRBD1 (5 bases). This material consisted of PBMCs, taken at follow-up. The CDR3 sequence is CASSLAGPGNTIYF. The CDR3 DNA sequence: TGTGCCAGCAGCTTAGCGGGACCTGGAAACACCATATATTTT.